This TCR beta chain was obtained from a study of CD8+ T cells in alopecia areata. V lost 5 bases, J lost 1 base, and 10 bases lay in between. Germline CDR1 is SGHTA and CDR2 is FQGTGA. This CDR3 has 14 amino acids. The treatment was: oral pan-JAK inhibitor, 5-10 mg twice daily. RNA extraction was followed by reverse transcription into cDNA, which acted as the sequencing template. Sequenced by immunoSEQ multiplex PCR; TCRdb stores in-frame clones only, minus some. The sample lists 200,000 or so clones, over 45% occurring once. The source was CD4+ T cells sorted from blood, collected at week 24, from a patient treated with tofacitinib. This TCR came from a human donor with alopecia areata. The chain combines TRBV7-3 with TRBJ2-3; the D is unclear. The CDR3 DNA sequence: TGTGCCAGCAGCCTCGATCCTGGCACAGATACGCAGTATTTT. It translates to CASSLDPGTDTQYF. Looking up the rest from reference TRBV7-3 and TRBJ2-3 gives the full variable domain: GAGVSQTPSNKVTEKGKYVELRCDPISGHTALYWYRQSLGQGPEFLIYFQGTGAADDSGLPNDRFFAVRPEGSVSTLKIQRTERGDSAVYLCASSLDPGTDTQYFGPGTRLTVL.